The 17 T cell receptor beta chains presented below share a single source sample, sequenced in a study of T cells in narcolepsy (dated by TCRdb to the late 2010s). The library was produced with the immunoSEQ multiplex PCR assay. In its TCRdb copy, this immuneACCESS table keeps in-frame sequences only and misses some clones. Where compared with another copy, unresolved V genes explain less than half of these, and the others have no known cause. The sample yields tens of thousands of clones; roughly 77% were counted once. Of the sample, about 1.1% is held by the ten largest clones. Sequencing used memory (CD45RA-) CD4+ T cells from blood. Reading the label with the study, this specimen's cell subset or site is: memory T cells sorted ex vivo from peripheral blood. The receptors were sampled from a human donor in good health.

The V call is TRBV6-1, the J call TRBJ1-4; tentative D call: TRBD1 (6 bases). Trimming pared 6 bases from V and 0 bases from J, leaving 11 bases between. Germline assignment: CDR1 MNHNS and CDR2 SASEGT. This CDR3 is 15 amino acids long. The CDR3 sequence: CASSLRQATNEKLFF. The CDR3 region has the DNA TGTGCCAGCAGCCTAAGACAGGCAACTAATGAAAAACTGTTTTTT.

The chain carries TRBV5-6 and TRBJ1-5; the D gene is possibly TRBD1 (5 bases). Per germline, CDR1 SGHDT and CDR2 YYEEEE. This CDR3 has 14 amino acids. V was trimmed by 5 bases and J by 2 bases, leaving 11 bases between them. CDR3 DNA sequence: TGTGCCAGCAGTCGGGGGGTCGGCAATCAGCCCCAGCATTTT. It yields the protein CASSRGVGNQPQHF.

This chain connects TRBV10-3 to TRBJ2-3; D is undetermined. Trimming left V 3 bases short and J 2 bases short, with 6 bases between. Germline loops: CDR1 ENHRY, CDR2 SYGVKD. The CDR3 is made up of 13 amino acids. The CDR3: CAISERSTDTQYF. CDR3 nucleotide sequence: TGTGCCATCAGTGAAAGGTCCACAGATACGCAGTATTTT.

The sample holds a few counts of this clone. V gene TRBV18 combines with J gene TRBJ2-1; 8 bases match TRBD2. With 1 base clipped from V and 2 bases from J, the junction kept 7 bases outside the gene matches. Looked up from germline, CDR1 is KGHSH and CDR2 is LQKENI. The CDR3 is made up of 17 amino acids. This CDR3 is CASSPLLPREAYNEQFF. DNA of the CDR3: TGTGCCAGCTCACCACTCCTCCCGCGGGAGGCCTACAATGAGCAGTTCTTC.

V is TRBV28 and J is TRBJ2-5; 9 bases match TRBD2. The CDR3 extends over 13 amino acids. CDR1 and CDR2 from the germline V gene are MDHEN and SYDVKM. After removal of 8 bases from V and 5 bases from J, the junction contained 6 bases not matched to a gene. CDR3 protein: CASCAGGRETQYF. CDR3 DNA sequence: TGTGCCAGCTGCGCGGGAGGGCGCGAGACCCAGTACTTC.

This clone was seen more than once but under ten times. V usage is TRBV18 and J usage is TRBJ2-7, with 14 bases fitting TRBD2. The CDR3 runs 15 residues. Germline V gene data show CDR1 as KGHSH and CDR2 as LQKENI. Trimming removed 6 bases from V and 5 bases from J; junction bases left unmatched: 6. CDR3 protein: CASSPGLAGADEQYF. In nucleotides, the CDR3 is TGTGCCAGCTCCCCGGGACTAGCGGGAGCAGACGAGCAGTACTTC.

The V gene is TRBV4-3, the J gene TRBJ1-6; D gene unclear. CDR3 length equals 14 residues. Trimming shortened V by 1 base and J by 5 bases, and 6 bases separated the two germline ends. Germline loops: CDR1 LGHNA, CDR2 YSLEER. CDR3 in DNA: TGCGCCAGCAGCCAAGCTACTAATAATTCACCCCTCCACTTT. This encodes CASSQATNNSPLHF.

J is TRBJ2-3 and V is TRBV5-8; 11 bases fit TRBD2. Germline V gene data show CDR1 as SGHTS and CDR2 as YDEGEE. This CDR3 is 16 amino acids long. V was clipped by 4 bases and J by 11 bases; unmatched bases: 15. The chain's CDR3 is CASSLWGSGGAVVQYF. The DNA of the CDR3 is TGTGCCAGCAGCCTCTGGGGTAGCGGGGGGGCCGTCGTGCAGTATTTT.

CDR3 nucleotides: TGCAGCTACAGGGGAACCTCCTCTGGAAACACCATATATTTT. Translation gives CSYRGTSSGNTIYF. The rearrangement links TRBV29-1 to TRBJ1-3; 7 nucleotides align to TRBD1. J lost 0 bases, V lost 8 bases, and 7 bases had no gene match. The CDR3 has 14 amino acids. Germline values: CDR1 SQVTM, CDR2 ANQGSEA.

This chain uses TRBV5-6 with TRBJ1-5; 8 bases agree with TRBD1. Per the germline V gene, CDR1 is SGHDT and CDR2 is YYEEEE. J lost 6 bases, V lost 0 bases, and 5 bases had no gene match. The CDR3 extends over 15 amino acids. CDR3 residues: CASSLAGTGGQPQHF. CDR3 bases: TGTGCCAGCAGCTTGGCCGGAACAGGGGGTCAGCCCCAGCATTTT.

CDR3: CASSQAKQETQYF. The CDR3 nucleotides are TGTGCCAGCAGCCAGGCAAAACAAGAGACCCAGTACTTC. The chain employs TRBV4-2 and TRBJ2-5; D is uncertain. The CDR3 contains 13 residues. V was pared by 3 bases and J by 2 bases, with 7 bases between. Germline CDR1 is LGHNA and CDR2 is YNFKEQ.

V is TRBV7-9 and J is TRBJ2-5; 8 bases agree with TRBD1. The germline gives CDR1 SEHNR, CDR2 FQNEAQ (reference sequence). J was trimmed by 4 bases and V by 5 bases; bases with no gene match: 9. This CDR3 has 15 amino acids. The CDR3 loop reads CASSPTGAAGETQYF. The CDR3 nucleotides are TGTGCCAGCAGCCCGACAGGGGCTGCCGGAGAGACCCAGTACTTC.

V usage is TRBV6-1 and J usage is TRBJ2-7; a weak D match, TRBD1 (6 bases). V was cut by 8 bases and J by 5 bases, with 16 bases left in between. CDR3 size: 13 residues. Germline V CDR1 and CDR2: MNHNS, SASEGT. CDR3 DNA: TGTGCCAGCGGAGAGAGGCAGGGGAACGAGCAGTACTTC. Translated, it gives CASGERQGNEQYF.

This clone has more than one count but fewer than ten. The chain recombines TRBV7-2 with TRBJ2-7, with unresolved D. Germline V gene sequence: CDR1 SGHTA, CDR2 FQGNSA. This CDR3 has 15 amino acids. Deletions cut 2 bases from V and 2 bases from J, with 13 bases between. The CDR3 DNA reads as TGTGCCAGCAGCTTAATGCAGACCACTACCTACGAGCAGTACTTC. This encodes CASSLMQTTTYEQYF.

The chain couples TRBV18 to TRBJ2-7; 7 positions match TRBD1. The CDR3 consists of 16 residues. Germline CDR1 KGHSH, CDR2 LQKENI. V gave up 6 bases and J gave up 0 bases; unmatched junction bases: 11. Here the CDR3 reads CASSPSTGKSSYEQYF. As DNA, the CDR3 is TGTGCCAGCTCCCCTTCGACAGGGAAGAGCTCCTACGAGCAGTACTTC.

The count of this clone is one. The V call is TRBV7-8, the J call TRBJ2-7, with D uncertain. V lost 5 bases to trimming and J lost 0 bases, with 8 bases between them. Germline-derived CDR1 and CDR2 are SGHVS and FQNEAQ. The CDR3 covers 13 residues. The CDR3, as DNA: TGTGCCAGCAGCCTCCCGAGCTCCTACGAGCAGTACTTC. This gives the protein CASSLPSSYEQYF.

The chain is built from TRBV30 and TRBJ1-2; D possibly corresponds to TRBD1 (6 bases). Trimming pared 3 bases from V and 7 bases from J, leaving 18 bases between. This CDR3 spans 14 amino acids. In germline, CDR1 is GTSNPN, CDR2 SVGIG (reference sequence). The CDR3 here is CAWRLYRGGSGYTF. The CDR3 DNA is TGTGCCTGGAGGCTCTACCGAGGGGGGTCTGGCTACACCTTC. Looking up the rest from reference TRBV30 and TRBJ1-2 gives the full variable domain: SQTIHQWPATLVQPVGSPLSLECTVEGTSNPNLYWYRQAAGRGLQLLFYSVGIGQISSEVPQNLSASRPQDRQFILSSKKLLLSDSGFYLCAWRLYRGGSGYTFGSGTRLTVV.